This entry lists 21 T cell receptor beta chains sequenced from one sample in a study of blood T cell repertoires in COVID-19. Measured with immunoSEQ multiplex PCR; TCRdb has only the in-frame clones, and not every one. The table shows roughly 400,000 clones, with approximately 89% occurring only once. The material sequenced was peripheral blood. These receptors all come from a woman aged 60-75 years with COVID-19, enrolled during active disease.

A note on this clone: The sample holds other DNA sequences that translate to the same CDR3. V is TRBV3-1 (or the pseudogene TRBV3-2) and J is TRBJ2-5, with TRBD2 matching over 10 bases. CDR1 and CDR2 (germline): LGHDT, YNNKEL (reference sequence). There are 15 residues in the CDR3. Trimming removed 4 bases from V and 5 bases from J; junction bases left unmatched: 7. The CDR3 is CASSLSGGAGETQYF. The CDR3, as DNA: TGTGCCAGCAGCCTGAGCGGGGGGGCCGGGGAGACCCAGTACTTC.

The chain is built from TRBV7-9 and TRBJ2-7, with a weak D call TRBD2 (6 bases). Germline V gives CDR1 SEHNR, CDR2 FQNEAQ (reference sequence). CDR3 size: 14 residues. The V end was cut by 4 bases, the J end by 0 bases, with 10 bases between. CDR3 in DNA: TGTGCCAGCAGCTCCCGCGGGACCTCCTACGAGCAGTACTTC. Encoded protein: CASSSRGTSYEQYF. The whole variable domain, filled in from reference TRBV7-9 and TRBJ2-7, reads DTGVSQNPRHKITKRGQNVTFRCDPISEHNRLYWYRQTLGQGPEFLTYFQNEAQLEKSRLLSDRFSAERPKGSFSTLEIQRTEQGDSAMYLCASSSRGTSYEQYFGPGTRLTVT.

The chain is built from TRBV6-5 and TRBJ2-1; D uncertain. This CDR3 is built from 15 residues. The germline V gene encodes CDR1 MNHEY and CDR2 SVGAGI. V was clipped by 0 bases and J by 4 bases, with 10 bases between them. The CDR3 DNA sequence: TGTGCCAGCAGTTACTCGAGGTGGCGATACAATGAGCAGTTCTTC. Its protein is CASSYSRWRYNEQFF.

The chain couples TRBV4-1 to TRBJ2-1; 10 nucleotides match TRBD2. With V trimmed by 4 bases and J by 2 bases, 2 bases remained unmatched. CDR1 is MGHRA and CDR2 is YSYEKL in the germline V gene. This CDR3 comprises 15 residues. For the CDR3, the DNA is TGCGCCAGCAGCCTAAGCGGGGGGGCCTACAATGAGCAGTTCTTC. This codes for CASSLSGGAYNEQFF.

The chain combines TRBV5-1 with TRBJ2-3; 10 bases are shared with TRBD1. Trimming took 1 base from V and 5 from J; bases not matched to a gene: 7. Germline V gene sequence: CDR1 SGHRS, CDR2 YFSETQ. The CDR3 covers 16 residues. CDR3 residues: CASSLYAGTGEDTQYF. CDR3 nucleotides: TGCGCCAGCAGCTTGTACGCCGGGACAGGGGAAGATACGCAGTATTTT.

This clone was seen a few times. The chain links TRBV5-1 to TRBJ1-1; TRBD1 might be the D (6 bases). CDR1 is SGHRS and CDR2 is YFSETQ in the germline V gene. This CDR3 comprises 14 residues. Trimming took 5 bases from V and 0 from J, leaving 11 bases between them. The CDR3, as DNA: TGCGCCAGCAGTAACCAGGGGATGAACACTGAAGCTTTCTTT. Translated, it gives CASSNQGMNTEAFF.

This clone was counted only a few times. The chain carries TRBV7-9 and TRBJ2-7; 10 bases are a match to TRBD2. The germline V gene has CDR1 SEHNR and CDR2 FQNEAQ (reference sequence). Germline trimming cut 6 bases from V and 2 bases from J; bases unmatched to any gene: 7. The CDR3 has 15 residues. The CDR3 bases are TGTGCCAGCAGTGCTAGCGGGGGCCTAACCTACGAGCAGTACTTC. Translation gives CASSASGGLTYEQYF.

The rearrangement links TRBV5-4 to TRBJ1-6; D unclear. The length of the CDR3 is 12 residues. Trimming left V 4 bases short and J 5 bases short, with 4 bases between. Germline CDR1 SGHNT, CDR2 YYREEE (reference sequence). The CDR3 here is CASSRDNSPLHF. In DNA form, the CDR3 reads TGTGCCAGCAGCCGGGATAATTCACCCCTCCACTTT.

J is TRBJ2-3 and V is TRBV18, with a weak D call TRBD2 (5 bases). Trimming shortened V by 3 bases and J by 2 bases, and 12 bases separated the two germline ends. There are 15 residues in the CDR3. Germline CDR1 KGHSH, CDR2 LQKENI. Here the CDR3 reads CASSPLSVYTDTQYF. CDR3 DNA sequence: TGTGCCAGCTCACCTCTTAGCGTCTACACAGATACGCAGTATTTT.

The rearrangement joins TRBV15 to TRBJ2-1; TRBD2 matches 9 bases. V lost 6 bases and J lost 3; bases outside the gene matches: 9. The germline V gene has CDR1 LNHNV and CDR2 YYDKDF (reference sequence). The CDR3 sequence is 16 residues long. The CDR3: CATRPGTSSYYNEQFF. CDR3 coding DNA: TGTGCCACCAGGCCCGGGACTAGCAGTTACTACAATGAGCAGTTCTTC.

The J gene is TRBJ1-1, the V gene TRBV18; TRBD1 might be the D (5 bases). Between the trimmed V and J ends, which lost 4 bases and 2 bases, there was a span of 8 bases. The germline V gene has CDR1 KGHSH and CDR2 LQKENI. This CDR3 spans 13 amino acids. DNA of the CDR3: TGTGCCAGCTCACTTGACAGTAACACTGAAGCTTTCTTT. This gives the protein CASSLDSNTEAFF.

This clone has only one observation. The genes are TRBV5-6 and TRBJ1-6; a weak D match, TRBD1 (5 bases). Germline CDR1 SGHDT, CDR2 YYEEEE. V shed 2 bases and J shed 6 bases, with 12 bases lying between them. The CDR3 extends over 15 amino acids. CDR3 coding DNA: TGTGCCAGCAGCTTACAGCGGGGGATTAATTCACCCCTCCACTTT. Translated: CASSLQRGINSPLHF.

The rearrangement uses TRBV19 and TRBJ2-6; D not certain. The germline V gene encodes CDR1 LNHDA and CDR2 SQIVND (reference sequence). The CDR3 loop spans 15 amino acids. V lost 2 bases and J lost 2, with 7 bases in between. CDR3: CASSILSPGANVLTF. The CDR3 DNA is TGTGCCAGTAGTATACTTAGCCCTGGGGCCAACGTCCTGACTTTC.

The V and J genes are TRBV5-1 and TRBJ2-5; the match to TRBD1 covers 7 bases. Germline V gene lookup returns CDR1 SGHRS and CDR2 YFSETQ. J was trimmed by 3 bases and V by 2 bases; bases with no gene match: 7. CDR3 length: 15 amino acids. The CDR3 reads CASSFPGTAEETQYF. As DNA, the CDR3 is TGCGCCAGCAGCTTCCCCGGGACAGCGGAAGAGACCCAGTACTTC.

V usage is TRBV5-1 and J usage is TRBJ2-7; 8 positions match TRBD1. Germline V gives CDR1 SGHRS, CDR2 YFSETQ. Unmatched junction bases numbered 16, after V lost 4 bases and J lost 4 bases. The CDR3 totals 17 residues. CDR3 sequence (DNA): TGCGCCAGCAGCCAAGGAGGGGGGACAGGCCTAGGGTACGAGCAGTACTTC. Its protein is CASSQGGGTGLGYEQYF.

The chain is built from TRBV5-1 and TRBJ1-3; the D is unclear. The CDR3 is 19 residues long. Trimming cost V 0 bases and J 0 bases, with 19 bases left between them. Germline CDR1 is SGHRS and CDR2 is YFSETQ. The CDR3, as DNA: TGCGCCAGCAGCTTGGCCCCCGCCGGGGAGGACCGCTCTGGAAACACCATATATTTT. Translated: CASSLAPAGEDRSGNTIYF.

The gene calls are TRBV3-1 (or the pseudogene TRBV3-2) and TRBJ1-1; D remains ambiguous. V shed 4 bases and J shed 3 bases, with 12 bases lying between them. The germline V gene has CDR1 LGHDT and CDR2 YNNKEL (reference sequence). This CDR3 is built from 14 residues. Written as DNA, the CDR3 is TGTGCCAGCAGCCTCCTGGGTGGAGACACTGAAGCTTTCTTT. The encoded protein is CASSLLGGDTEAFF.

The CDR3 nucleotides read TGTGCCAGCTCACCAGGACAGGGGGTCACCGGGGAGCTGTTTTTT. Protein sequence: CASSPGQGVTGELFF. The chain uses TRBV18 and TRBJ2-2; 10 bases are a match to TRBD1. Germline V gene lookup returns CDR1 KGHSH and CDR2 LQKENI. CDR3 size: 15 residues. V gave up 2 bases and J gave up 4 bases; unmatched junction bases: 1.

The V gene is TRBV9, the J gene TRBJ2-3; 8 bases are a match to TRBD2. V shed 4 bases and J 4 bases; nucleotides not matched to a gene: 14. Germline values: CDR1 SGDLS, CDR2 YYNGEE. The CDR3 contains 17 residues. The CDR3 region has the DNA TGTGCCAGCAGCCCCCACTCTACTAGCGGAGCGCCAGATACGCAGTATTTT. Protein: CASSPHSTSGAPDTQYF.

The V gene is TRBV2, the J gene TRBJ1-6; tentative D call: TRBD1 (5 bases). CDR3 length: 15 residues. Germline CDR1 reads SNHLY; CDR2 reads FYNNEI. The ends were cut back, 6 bases at V and 7 bases at J, with 16 bases in the middle. Written as DNA, the CDR3 is TGTGCCAGCAGCTTAGGGGCGGAGGGGAATTCACCCCTCCACTTT. Its translation: CASSLGAEGNSPLHF.

This chain uses TRBV4-1 with TRBJ1-5, with no clear D. Trimming pared 2 bases from V and 7 bases from J, leaving 9 bases between. The CDR3 contains 13 residues. The germline gives CDR1 MGHRA, CDR2 YSYEKL. CDR3 in DNA: TGCGCCAGCAGCCAATCGTTGTTCCAGCCCCAGCATTTT. Its translation: CASSQSLFQPQHF.